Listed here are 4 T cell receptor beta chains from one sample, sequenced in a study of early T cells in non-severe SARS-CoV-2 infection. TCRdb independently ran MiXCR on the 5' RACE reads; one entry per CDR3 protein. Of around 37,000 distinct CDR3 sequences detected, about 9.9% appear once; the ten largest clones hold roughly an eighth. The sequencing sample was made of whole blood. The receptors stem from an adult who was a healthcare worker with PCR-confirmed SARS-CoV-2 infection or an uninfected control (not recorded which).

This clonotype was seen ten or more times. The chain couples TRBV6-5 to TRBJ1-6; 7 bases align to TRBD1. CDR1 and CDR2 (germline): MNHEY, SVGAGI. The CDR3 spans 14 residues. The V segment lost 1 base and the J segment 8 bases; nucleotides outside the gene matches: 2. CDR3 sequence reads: CASSYWQGDSPLHF. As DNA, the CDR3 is TGTGCCAGCAGTTACTGGCAGGGGGATTCACCCCTCCACTTT.

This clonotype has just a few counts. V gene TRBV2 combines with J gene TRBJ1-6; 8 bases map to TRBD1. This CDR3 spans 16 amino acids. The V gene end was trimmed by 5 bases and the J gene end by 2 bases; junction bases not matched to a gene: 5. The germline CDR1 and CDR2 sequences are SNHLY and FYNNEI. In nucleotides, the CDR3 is TGTGCCAGCAGTCTGGGACAGGCTGCCTATAATTCACCCCTCCACTTT. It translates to CASSLGQAAYNSPLHF.

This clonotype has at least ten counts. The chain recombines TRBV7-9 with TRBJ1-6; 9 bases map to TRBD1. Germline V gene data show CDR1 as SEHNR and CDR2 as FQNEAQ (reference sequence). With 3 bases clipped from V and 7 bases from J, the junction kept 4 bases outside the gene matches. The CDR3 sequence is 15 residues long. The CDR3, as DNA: TGTGCCAGCAGCTTTTTCGGGACAGGGAATTCACCCCTCCACTTT. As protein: CASSFFGTGNSPLHF.

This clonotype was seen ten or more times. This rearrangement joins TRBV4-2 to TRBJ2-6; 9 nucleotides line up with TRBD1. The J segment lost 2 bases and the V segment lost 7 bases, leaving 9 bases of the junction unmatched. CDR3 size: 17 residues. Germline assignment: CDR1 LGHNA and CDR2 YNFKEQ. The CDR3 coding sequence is TGTGCCAGCACCGAGGACAGGGGTGTAGCTGGGGCCAACGTCCTGACTTTC. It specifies CASTEDRGVAGANVLTF.